This entry concerns a single TCR beta chain. Study processing details: Researchers report that nucleated cell counts were estimated from reference gene primer amplification. Only in-frame clones appear in the TCRdb table, and some are missing; sequencing was by immunoSEQ multiplex PCR. Clonal size and the V and J genes are those of that table, whereas D and trimming came from the DNA. Here the sample spans 350,000 to 450,000 clones, approximately 91% being singletons. Seattle enrolled patients during active infection and tracked them longitudinally. The data originate from a study of blood T cell repertoires in COVID-19. Study-wide background: The samples span acute and convalescent COVID-19 from the United States, Italy and Spain. Nucleic acid was either cDNA or gDNA, and it came from T cells, B-cell-depleted T cells, or PBMCs.

The CDR3 has 19 residues. V lost 4 bases to trimming and J lost 3 bases; unmatched junction nucleotides: 15. Germline loops: CDR1 PRHDT, CDR2 FYEKMQ (reference sequence). The sequencing sample was made of peripheral blood. The source of this sequence is a middle-aged woman with COVID-19, enrolled during active disease. The chain uses TRBV13 and TRBJ2-5; 12 bases align to TRBD1. The CDR3 loop is CASSWTRDQGTGGEETQYF. The CDR3 nucleotides are TGTGCCAGCAGCTGGACGAGGGACCAGGGGACAGGGGGCGAAGAGACCCAGTACTTC.